The 30 T cell receptor beta chains below come from one sample, sequenced in a study of early T cells in non-severe SARS-CoV-2 infection. TCRdb re-called the 5' RACE reads through MiXCR, storing one row per CDR3 protein. This table holds 85,000 to 90,000 distinct CDR3 sequences, 14% found once. Specimen: whole blood. Receptor source: an adult who was a healthcare worker with PCR-confirmed SARS-CoV-2 infection or an uninfected control (not recorded which).

This chain uses TRBV4-1 with TRBJ1-1, with D maybe TRBD1 (5 bases). The CDR3 runs to 14 residues. Looked up from germline, CDR1 is MGHRA and CDR2 is YSYEKL. The V and J ends lost 4 bases and 6 bases respectively, with 15 bases between them. The CDR3 DNA is TGCGCCAGCAGCCCCCAAGGCAGGGTCTCTGAAGCTTTCTTT. This encodes CASSPQGRVSEAFF.

The sample holds one count of this clonotype. One end of the junction is discordant with germline, which a read error may explain. This chain uses TRBV11-2 with TRBJ2-3, with no clear D. The germline V gene encodes CDR1 SGHAT and CDR2 FQNNGV. CDR3 length equals 14 residues. This CDR3 reads CDSSLGGSTDTQYF. The CDR3 bases are TGTGACAGCAGCTTAGGCGGAAGCACAGATACGCAGTATTTT.

V is TRBV29-1 and J is TRBJ2-1; tentatively, D is TRBD2 (6 bases). The V gene lost 4 bases and the J gene lost 13 bases, with 17 bases spanning the gap. CDR3 size: 12 residues. The germline CDR1 and CDR2 sequences are SQVTM and ANQGSEA. The chain's CDR3 is CSVGRGGDGQFF. The CDR3 nucleotides read TGCAGCGTTGGGAGGGGCGGGGACGGTCAGTTCTTC.

This clonotype was observed a few times. The chain uses TRBV24-1 and TRBJ2-1, with D maybe TRBD2 (6 bases). Germline CDR1 is KGHDR and CDR2 is SFDVKD. Trimming removed 0 bases at V and 1 base at J, with 9 bases between. The CDR3 spans 16 residues. The CDR3 sequence is CATSDLGGRSYNEQFF. The DNA of the CDR3 is TGTGCCACCAGTGATTTGGGGGGGAGGTCCTACAATGAGCAGTTCTTC.

The chain recombines TRBV7-2 with TRBJ1-2; D might be TRBD1 (6 bases). The V and J ends lost 3 bases and 4 bases respectively, with 18 bases between them. The CDR3 contains 16 residues. Germline V gene data show CDR1 as SGHTA and CDR2 as FQGNSA. The CDR3 here is CASSFLTGHPSYGYTF. CDR3 bases: TGTGCCAGCAGCTTTTTAACAGGGCACCCCTCCTATGGCTACACCTTC.

This clonotype was counted between two and nine times. V usage is TRBV4-2 and J usage is TRBJ1-2; no firm D call. V lost 1 base to trimming and J lost 6 bases, with 6 bases between them. Per germline, CDR1 LGHNA and CDR2 YNFKEQ. The CDR3 runs to 12 residues. CDR3 residues: CASSQGGNGYTF. CDR3 nucleotide sequence: TGTGCCAGCAGCCAAGGAGGCAATGGCTACACCTTC.

The CDR3 DNA sequence: TGTGCCAGCAGTATACAGACAGGGAAGACCTACGAGCAGTACTTC. Translated: CASSIQTGKTYEQYF. The gene calls are TRBV12-3 or TRBV12-4 and TRBJ2-7; TRBD1 matches 7 bases. The ends lost 5 bases at V and 2 bases at J; junction bases unmatched: 9. The CDR3 is 15 amino acids.

A note on this clonotype: Relative to the germline gene, one junction end is altered; a read error may explain this. The chain has TRBV2 and TRBJ2-1; D remains ambiguous. The germline V gene has CDR1 SNHLY and CDR2 FYNNEI. This CDR3 region has 12 residues. The CDR3 nucleotides read TGTGCCAGCAGTGAAGCGCATCTTACAATGCTCTTC. Translating gives CASSEAHLTMLF.

This clonotype was seen more than once but under ten times. The chain employs TRBV7-8 and TRBJ2-1; maybe TRBD1 (5 bases). CDR1 is SGHVS, CDR2 FQNEAQ, per germline. V was clipped by 5 bases and J by 4 bases, with 15 bases between them. CDR3 length equals 15 residues. The CDR3 here is CASSTLGAEYNEQFF. The CDR3 coding sequence is TGTGCCAGCAGCACCCTAGGGGCGGAATACAATGAGCAGTTCTTC.

This clonotype was detected a few times. This chain connects TRBV4-1 to TRBJ1-3, with D maybe TRBD1 (5 bases). Germline CDR1 reads MGHRA; CDR2 reads YSYEKL. Trimming took off 8 bases at V and 14 bases at J, with 13 bases between the two ends. This CDR3 has 10 amino acids. CDR3 bases: TGCGCCAGCTCGGGGACGGACTTATATTTT. It specifies CASSGTDLYF.

Only a few counts were recorded for this clonotype. CDR3 in amino acids: CASSWGYRTEAFF. In DNA, the CDR3 is TGTGCCAGCAGCTGGGGGTATCGAACTGAAGCTTTCTTT. V is TRBV5-5 and J is TRBJ1-1; maybe TRBD1 (5 bases). In germline, CDR1 is SGHKS, CDR2 YYEKEE (reference sequence). This CDR3 has 13 amino acids. Between the trimmed V and J ends, which lost 3 bases and 5 bases, there was a span of 11 bases.

In its sample, this clonotype was seen many times. The chain has TRBV12-3 or TRBV12-4 and TRBJ1-5; D perhaps matches TRBD1 (6 bases). V lost 3 bases, J lost 6 bases, and 9 bases lay in between. The CDR3 is 13 amino acids. The CDR3 region has the DNA TGTGCCAGCAGTTTTCAGGGGTTTCAGCCCCAGCATTTT. Its protein is CASSFQGFQPQHF.

This clonotype was seen only a few times. The J gene is TRBJ1-2, the V gene TRBV25-1; 9 positions match TRBD1. V lost 6 bases, J lost 0 bases, and 5 bases stayed unmatched. CDR1 is MGHDK and CDR2 is SYGVNS in the germline V gene. CDR3 length: 15 amino acids. CDR3 loop: CASRGDRAANYGYTF. The CDR3 DNA reads TGTGCCAGCAGGGGGGACAGGGCGGCTAACTATGGCTACACCTTC.

For the CDR3, the DNA is TGTGCCAGCAGTTACTCGATTCCGGATACGCAGTATTTT. Translation: CASSYSIPDTQYF. The chain uses TRBV6-5 and TRBJ2-3; D ambiguous. The CDR3 spans 13 residues. V was shortened by 0 bases and J by 6 bases, with 7 bases between the two germline ends. The germline CDR1 and CDR2 sequences are MNHEY and SVGAGI.

The genes are TRBV3-1 and TRBJ2-7; TRBD2 aligns across 9 bases. Unmatched junction bases numbered 8, after V lost 8 bases and J lost 3 bases. CDR1 and CDR2 (germline): LGHDT, YNNKEL (reference sequence). CDR3 size: 14 residues. In DNA form, the CDR3 reads TGTGCCAGCGGTAAGCGGGGGGAATACTACGAGCAGTACTTC. Encoded protein: CASGKRGEYYEQYF.

The chain has TRBV11-2 and TRBJ2-7; TRBD1 agrees at 10 bases. CDR1 and CDR2 (germline): SGHAT, FQNNGV. The CDR3 is 15 residues long. Germline trimming cut 3 bases from V and 0 bases from J; bases unmatched to any gene: 2. The CDR3, as DNA: TGTGCCAGCAGCTTGGGACAGGGGATCTCCTACGAGCAGTACTTC. Its protein is CASSLGQGISYEQYF.

This clonotype was picked up a small number of times. This chain links TRBV12-5 with TRBJ2-7, with 7 bases that match TRBD1. V was clipped by 0 bases and J by 3 bases; unmatched bases: 8. The germline CDR1 and CDR2 sequences are LGHNT and FRNRAP. The CDR3 has 16 residues. CDR3 sequence: CASGLVLWDRYYEQYF. CDR3 bases: TGTGCTAGTGGTTTGGTACTATGGGACAGATACTACGAGCAGTACTTC.

The rearrangement links TRBV28 to TRBJ1-3; D call uncertain. The V end lost 3 bases, the J end lost 2 bases, and 14 bases lay between the germline ends. Germline V lookup: CDR1 MDHEN, CDR2 SYDVKM. This CDR3 comprises 16 residues. The CDR3 nucleotides are TGTGCCAGCAGTTTCTACACATCGACGGCTGGAAACACCATATATTTT. Its protein is CASSFYTSTAGNTIYF.

In this sample, this clonotype turned up many times. This chain uses TRBV2 with TRBJ1-6; D unresolved. Trimming took off 3 bases at V and 2 bases at J, with 5 bases between the two ends. Germline V lookup: CDR1 SNHLY, CDR2 FYNNEI. The CDR3 spans 14 residues. CDR3 sequence reads: CASSDGTYNSPLHF. CDR3 DNA: TGTGCCAGCAGTGACGGTACCTATAATTCACCCCTCCACTTT.

This clonotype appeared many times. The V and J genes are TRBV10-3 and TRBJ2-7; either TRBD1 or TRBD2 may fit D (6 bases each). V was pared by 0 bases and J by 4 bases, with 13 bases between. This CDR3 contains 15 residues. Germline CDR1 ENHRY, CDR2 SYGVKD. The CDR3 sequence: CAISESSGAGYEQYF. The CDR3 DNA is TGTGCCATCAGTGAGTCGTCGGGGGCCGGTTACGAGCAGTACTTC.

This clonotype was counted between two and nine times. V and J are TRBV2 and TRBJ2-1; perhaps TRBD1 as D (7 bases). Trimming took 0 bases from V and 4 from J, leaving 10 bases between them. There are 15 residues in the CDR3. Germline assignment: CDR1 SNHLY and CDR2 FYNNEI. DNA for the CDR3: TGTGCCAGCAGTGAAGCCAGGGGGGTTTACAATGAGCAGTTCTTC. Encoded protein: CASSEARGVYNEQFF.

The chain combines TRBV12-3 or TRBV12-4 with TRBJ2-5; the D gene is possibly TRBD2 (5 bases). Between the trimmed V and J ends, which lost 6 bases and 3 bases, there was a span of 11 bases. The CDR3 spans 13 residues. The CDR3 is CASSMRVKETQYF. The CDR3 DNA follows: TGTGCCAGCAGCATGAGGGTGAAAGAGACCCAGTACTTC.

The gene calls are TRBV6-5 and TRBJ2-5, with D hard to call. The length of the CDR3 is 13 residues. Germline V CDR1 and CDR2: MNHEY, SVGAGI. Trimming left V 2 bases short and J 0 bases short, with 4 bases between. CDR3 residues: CASSYDYQETQYF. The DNA for the CDR3 is TGTGCCAGCAGTTACGATTACCAAGAGACCCAGTACTTC.

This clonotype occurred many times. The CDR3 loop is CASSGDRSLYEQYF. CDR3 DNA sequence: TGTGCCAGCAGTGGGGACAGGAGCCTCTACGAGCAGTACTTC. This sequence joins TRBV25-1 and TRBJ2-7; the match to TRBD1 covers 8 bases. This CDR3 has 14 residues. In germline, CDR1 is MGHDK, CDR2 SYGVNS. V was clipped by 4 bases and J by 3 bases; unmatched bases: 5.

J is TRBJ2-7 and V is TRBV6-1, with TRBD2 as a possible D gene (5 bases). This CDR3 comprises 14 residues. Germline V CDR1 and CDR2: MNHNS, SASEGT. The V gene lost 1 base and the J gene lost 12 bases, with 19 bases spanning the gap. CDR3 residues: CASSEGPGPLSGYF. For the CDR3, the DNA is TGTGCCAGCAGTGAAGGACCCGGGCCCCTAAGCGGGTACTTC.

This chain uses TRBV3-1 with TRBJ2-7; possible D gene TRBD1, 6 bases. The CDR3 is 17 residues long. V was trimmed by 2 bases and J by 0 bases, leaving 17 bases between them. CDR1 and CDR2 (germline): LGHDT, YNNKEL (reference sequence). CDR3 sequence: CASSQSLQGFFSYEQYF. The CDR3 DNA reads as TGTGCCAGCAGCCAATCTCTACAGGGTTTTTTCTCCTACGAGCAGTACTTC.

This clonotype was counted a few times. V usage is TRBV5-6 and J usage is TRBJ2-7; D tentatively reads TRBD1 or TRBD2 (5 bases each). There are 13 residues in the CDR3. Deletions cut 2 bases from V and 3 bases from J, with 9 bases between. Per germline, CDR1 SGHDT and CDR2 YYEEEE. CDR3 sequence: CASSFGTYYEQYF. The CDR3, as DNA: TGTGCCAGCAGCTTTGGGACGTACTACGAGCAGTACTTC.

This clonotype was detected ten times or more. The chain combines TRBV6-6 with TRBJ2-3; tentatively, D is TRBD2 (6 bases). The CDR3 loop spans 16 amino acids. With 0 bases removed from V and 5 bases from J, the gap between germline ends came to 15 bases. CDR1 and CDR2 from the germline V gene are MNHNY and SVGAGI (reference sequence). This chain's CDR3 is CASSYSSGLAIDTQYF. The CDR3 DNA sequence: TGTGCCAGCAGTTACTCCTCGGGCCTAGCGATAGATACGCAGTATTTT.

This clonotype was seen at least ten times. Written as DNA, the CDR3 is TGTGCCAGCTCACCAAAAACTAGCGGGAGTTACTCTGGGGCCAACGTCCTGACTTTC. It codes for CASSPKTSGSYSGANVLTF. This chain joins TRBV18 and TRBJ2-6, with 11 bases that match TRBD2. The J segment lost 0 bases and the V segment lost 2 bases, leaving 6 bases of the junction unmatched. This CDR3 region has 19 residues. Looked up from germline, CDR1 is KGHSH and CDR2 is LQKENI.

The V and J genes are TRBV2 and TRBJ2-1; D is possibly TRBD2 (5 bases). This CDR3 has 15 amino acids. Trimming removed 2 bases from V and 7 bases from J, with 15 bases in between. The germline V gene encodes CDR1 SNHLY and CDR2 FYNNEI. This chain's CDR3 is CASSESGFGKNEQFF. Here the CDR3 DNA reads TGTGCCAGCAGTGAATCGGGGTTCGGCAAAAATGAGCAGTTCTTC.